Sequencing of this TCR beta chain was carried out in a study of response to subunit inactivated influenza vaccine. Using its own MiXCR run on the RT-PCR reads, TCRdb lists one record per CDR3 protein. The table has some 480,000 distinct CDR3 sequences, 9.5% to 12% seen once. Germline values: CDR1 SGHTA, CDR2 FQGNSA. The CDR3 length is 14 residues. Trimming left V 4 bases short and J 7 bases short, with 13 bases between. This sequence joins TRBV7-2 and TRBJ2-2; a possible D gene is TRBD2 (5 bases). The TCR comes from a man in his forties or fifties who received an inactivated influenza vaccine. This sample comprised PBMCs from blood, obtained about 6 weeks after vaccination. Here the CDR3 reads CASSSMAGHGELFF. The CDR3 region has the DNA TGTGCCAGCAGCTCTATGGCGGGTCACGGGGAGCTGTTTTTT.